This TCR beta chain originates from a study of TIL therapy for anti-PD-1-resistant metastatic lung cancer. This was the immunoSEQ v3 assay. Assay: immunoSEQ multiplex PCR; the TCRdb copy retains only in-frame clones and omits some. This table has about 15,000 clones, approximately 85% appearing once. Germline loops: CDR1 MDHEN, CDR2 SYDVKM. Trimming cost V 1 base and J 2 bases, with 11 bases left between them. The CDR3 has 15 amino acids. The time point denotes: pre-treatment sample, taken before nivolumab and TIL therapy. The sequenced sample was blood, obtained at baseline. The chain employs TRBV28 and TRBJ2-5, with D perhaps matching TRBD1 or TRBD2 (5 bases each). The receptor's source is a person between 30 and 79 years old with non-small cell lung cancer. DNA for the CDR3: TGTGCCAGCAGTTTATTCGGGACGGGTCAAGAGACCCAGTACTTC. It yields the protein CASSLFGTGQETQYF.